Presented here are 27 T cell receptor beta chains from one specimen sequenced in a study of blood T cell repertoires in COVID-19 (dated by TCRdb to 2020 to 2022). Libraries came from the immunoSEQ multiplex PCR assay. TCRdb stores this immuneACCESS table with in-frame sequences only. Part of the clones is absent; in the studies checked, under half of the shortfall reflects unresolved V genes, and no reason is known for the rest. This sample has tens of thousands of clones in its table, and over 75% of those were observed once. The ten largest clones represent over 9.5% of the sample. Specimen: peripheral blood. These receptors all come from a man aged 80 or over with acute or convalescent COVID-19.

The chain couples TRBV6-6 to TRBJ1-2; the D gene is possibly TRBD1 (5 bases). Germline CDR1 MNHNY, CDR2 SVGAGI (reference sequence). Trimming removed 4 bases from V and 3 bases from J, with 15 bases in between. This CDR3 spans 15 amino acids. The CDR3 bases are TGTGCCAGCAGTTCCAGACAGCGCCCTGACTATGGCTACACCTTC. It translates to CASSSRQRPDYGYTF.

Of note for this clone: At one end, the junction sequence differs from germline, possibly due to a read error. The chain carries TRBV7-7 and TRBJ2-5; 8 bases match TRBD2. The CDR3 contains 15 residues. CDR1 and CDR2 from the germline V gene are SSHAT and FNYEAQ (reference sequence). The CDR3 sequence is CASSLGLAGQETQYF. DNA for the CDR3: TGTGCTAGCAGCTTAGGGCTAGCGGGTCAAGAGACCCAGTACTTC. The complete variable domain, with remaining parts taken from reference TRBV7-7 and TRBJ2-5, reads GAGVSQSPRYKVTKRGQDVTLRCDPISSHATLYWYQQALGQGPEFLTYFNYEAQPDKSGLPSDRFSAERPEGSISTLTIQRTEQRDSAMYRCASSLGLAGQETQYFGPGTRLLVL.

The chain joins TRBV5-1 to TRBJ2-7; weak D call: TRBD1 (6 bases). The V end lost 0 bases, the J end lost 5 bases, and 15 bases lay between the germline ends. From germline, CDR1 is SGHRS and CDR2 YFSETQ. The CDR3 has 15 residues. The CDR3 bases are TGCGCCAGCAGCTTGGACTGGGGGCGACCCGACGAGCAGTACTTC. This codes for CASSLDWGRPDEQYF.

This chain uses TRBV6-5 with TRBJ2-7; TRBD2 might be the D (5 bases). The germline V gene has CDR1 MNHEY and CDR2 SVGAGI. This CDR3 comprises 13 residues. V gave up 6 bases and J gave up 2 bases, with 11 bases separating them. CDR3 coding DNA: TGTGCCAGCAGCCTTTTGGGAGCCTACGAGCAGTACTTC. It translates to CASSLLGAYEQYF.

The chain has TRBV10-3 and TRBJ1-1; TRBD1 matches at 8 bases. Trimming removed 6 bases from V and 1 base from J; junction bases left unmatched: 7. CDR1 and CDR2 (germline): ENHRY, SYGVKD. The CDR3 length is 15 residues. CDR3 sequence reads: CAISARTGTNTEAFF. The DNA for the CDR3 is TGTGCCATCAGCGCTCGGACAGGGACGAACACTGAAGCTTTCTTT.

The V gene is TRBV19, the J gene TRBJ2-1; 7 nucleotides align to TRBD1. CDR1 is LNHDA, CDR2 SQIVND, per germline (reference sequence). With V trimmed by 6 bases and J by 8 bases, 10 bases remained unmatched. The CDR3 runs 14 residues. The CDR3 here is CASRGTGDVHEQFF. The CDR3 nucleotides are TGTGCCAGTAGAGGAACAGGGGATGTTCATGAGCAGTTCTTC.

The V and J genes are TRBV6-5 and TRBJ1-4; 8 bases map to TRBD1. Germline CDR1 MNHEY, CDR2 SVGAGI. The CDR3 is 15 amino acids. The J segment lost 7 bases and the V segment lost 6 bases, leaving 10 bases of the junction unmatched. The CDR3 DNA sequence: TGTGCCAGCAGGCAACCAGGGGGCGCGGGTGAAAAACTGTTTTTT. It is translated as CASRQPGGAGEKLFF.

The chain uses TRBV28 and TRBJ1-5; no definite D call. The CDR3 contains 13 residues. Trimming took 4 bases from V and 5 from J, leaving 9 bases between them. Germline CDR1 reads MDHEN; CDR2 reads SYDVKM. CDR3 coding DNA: TGTGCCAGCAGTTACACCCAGGATCAGCCCCAGCATTTT. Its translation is CASSYTQDQPQHF.

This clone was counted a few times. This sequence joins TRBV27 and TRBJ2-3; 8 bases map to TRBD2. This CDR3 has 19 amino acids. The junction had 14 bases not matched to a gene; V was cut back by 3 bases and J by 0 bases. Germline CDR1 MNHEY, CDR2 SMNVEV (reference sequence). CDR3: CASSFWAGGPTSSTDTQYF. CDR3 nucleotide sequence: TGTGCCAGCAGTTTTTGGGCGGGGGGTCCTACCTCTAGCACAGATACGCAGTATTTT.

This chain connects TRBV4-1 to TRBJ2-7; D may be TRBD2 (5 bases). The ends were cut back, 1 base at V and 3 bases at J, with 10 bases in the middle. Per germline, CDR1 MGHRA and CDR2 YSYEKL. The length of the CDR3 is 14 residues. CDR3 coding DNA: TGCGCCAGCAGCCAAGTTGAAGGGAGCTACGAGCAGTACTTC. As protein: CASSQVEGSYEQYF.

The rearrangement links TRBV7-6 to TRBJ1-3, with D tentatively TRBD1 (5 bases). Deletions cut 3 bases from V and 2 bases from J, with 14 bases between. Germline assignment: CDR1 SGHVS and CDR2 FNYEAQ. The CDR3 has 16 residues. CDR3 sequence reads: CASSFSQDNPGNTIYF. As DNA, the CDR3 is TGTGCCAGCAGCTTCTCACAGGATAATCCTGGAAACACCATATATTTT.

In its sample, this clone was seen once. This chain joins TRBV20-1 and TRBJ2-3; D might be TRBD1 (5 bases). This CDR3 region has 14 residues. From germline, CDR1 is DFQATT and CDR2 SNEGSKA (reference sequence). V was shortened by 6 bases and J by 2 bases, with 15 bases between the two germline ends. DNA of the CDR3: TGCAGTGCCAGTGTCCCAGGGTCCACAGATACGCAGTATTTT. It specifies CSASVPGSTDTQYF.

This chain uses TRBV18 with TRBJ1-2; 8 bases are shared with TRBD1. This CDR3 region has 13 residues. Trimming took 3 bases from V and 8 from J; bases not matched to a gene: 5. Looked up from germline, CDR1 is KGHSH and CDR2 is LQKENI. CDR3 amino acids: CASSPMTGDGYTF. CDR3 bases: TGTGCCAGCTCACCTATGACAGGGGACGGCTACACCTTC. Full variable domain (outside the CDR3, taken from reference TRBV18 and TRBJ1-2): NAGVMQNPRHLVRRRGQEARLRCSPMKGHSHVYWYRQLPEEGLKFMVYLQKENIIDESGMPKERFSAEFPKEGPSILRIQQVVRGDSAAYFCASSPMTGDGYTFGSGTRLTVV.

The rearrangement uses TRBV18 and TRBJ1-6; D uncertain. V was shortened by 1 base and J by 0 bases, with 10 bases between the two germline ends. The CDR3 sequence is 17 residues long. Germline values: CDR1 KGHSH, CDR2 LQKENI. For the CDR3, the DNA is TGTGCCAGCTCACCACTCCCCCCGAGCTCCTATAATTCACCCCTCCACTTT. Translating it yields CASSPLPPSSYNSPLHF.

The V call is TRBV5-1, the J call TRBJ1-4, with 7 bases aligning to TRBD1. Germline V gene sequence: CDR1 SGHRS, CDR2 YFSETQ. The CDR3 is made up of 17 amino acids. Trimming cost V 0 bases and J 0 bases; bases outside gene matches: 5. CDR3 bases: TGCGCCAGCAGCTTGGGGGACAGCCTTGCAACTAATGAAAAACTGTTTTTT. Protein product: CASSLGDSLATNEKLFF.

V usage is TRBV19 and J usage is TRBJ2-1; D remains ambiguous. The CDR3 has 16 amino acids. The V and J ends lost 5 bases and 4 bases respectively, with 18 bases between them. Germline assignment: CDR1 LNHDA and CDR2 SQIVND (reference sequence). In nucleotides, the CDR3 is TGTGCCAGTAGTCCAACCAGCCACGACTTTTACAATGAGCAGTTCTTC. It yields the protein CASSPTSHDFYNEQFF.

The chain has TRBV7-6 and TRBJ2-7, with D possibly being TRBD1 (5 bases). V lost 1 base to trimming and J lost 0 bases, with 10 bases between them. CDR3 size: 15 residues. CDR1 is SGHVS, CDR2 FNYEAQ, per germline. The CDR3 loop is CASSLETARSYEQYF. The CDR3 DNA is TGTGCCAGCAGCTTAGAGACAGCCCGCTCCTACGAGCAGTACTTC.

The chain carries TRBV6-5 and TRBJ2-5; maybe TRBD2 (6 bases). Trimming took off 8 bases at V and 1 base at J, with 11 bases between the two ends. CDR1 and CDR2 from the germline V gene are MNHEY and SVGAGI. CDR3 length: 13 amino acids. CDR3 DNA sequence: TGTGCCAGCTCGGAGGGGCTCCAAGAGACCCAGTACTTC. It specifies CASSEGLQETQYF.

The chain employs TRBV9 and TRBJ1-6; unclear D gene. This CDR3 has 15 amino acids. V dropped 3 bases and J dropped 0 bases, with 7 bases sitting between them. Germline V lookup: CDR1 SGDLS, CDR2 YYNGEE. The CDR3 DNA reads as TGTGCCAGCAGCGGATACAGCTCCTATAATTCACCCCTCCACTTT. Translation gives CASSGYSSYNSPLHF. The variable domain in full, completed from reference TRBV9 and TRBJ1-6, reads DSGVTQTPKHLITATGQRVTLRCSPRSGDLSVYWYQQSLDQGLQFLIQYYNGEERAKGNILERFSAQQFPDLHSELNLSSLELGDSALYFCASSGYSSYNSPLHFGNGTRLTVT.

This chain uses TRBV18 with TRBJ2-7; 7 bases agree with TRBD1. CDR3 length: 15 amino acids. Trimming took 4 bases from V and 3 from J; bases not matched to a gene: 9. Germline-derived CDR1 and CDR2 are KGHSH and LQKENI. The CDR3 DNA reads TGTGCCAGCTCACTTATTCGGGACAGCTTCTACGAGCAGTACTTC. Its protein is CASSLIRDSFYEQYF. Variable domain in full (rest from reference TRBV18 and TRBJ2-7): NAGVMQNPRHLVRRRGQEARLRCSPMKGHSHVYWYRQLPEEGLKFMVYLQKENIIDESGMPKERFSAEFPKEGPSILRIQQVVRGDSAAYFCASSLIRDSFYEQYFGPGTRLTVT.

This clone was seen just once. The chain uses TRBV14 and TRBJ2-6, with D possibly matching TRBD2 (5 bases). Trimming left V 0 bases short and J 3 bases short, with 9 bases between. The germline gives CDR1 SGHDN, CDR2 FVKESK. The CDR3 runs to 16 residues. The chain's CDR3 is CASSQDRGFGANVLTF. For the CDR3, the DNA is TGTGCCAGCAGCCAAGATAGAGGGTTTGGGGCCAACGTCCTGACTTTC.

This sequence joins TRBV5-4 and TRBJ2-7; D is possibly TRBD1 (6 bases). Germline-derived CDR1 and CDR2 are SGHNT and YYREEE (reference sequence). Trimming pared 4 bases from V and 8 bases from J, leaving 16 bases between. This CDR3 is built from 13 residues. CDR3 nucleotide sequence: TGTGCCAGCAGCGTGGACAGTCAAGGCCAGCAGTACTTC. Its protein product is CASSVDSQGQQYF. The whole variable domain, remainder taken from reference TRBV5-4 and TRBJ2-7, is ETGVTQSPTHLIKTRGQQVTLRCSSQSGHNTVSWYQQALGQGPQFIFQYYREEENGRGNFPPRFSGLQFPNYSSELNVNALELDDSALYLCASSVDSQGQQYFGPGTRLTVT.

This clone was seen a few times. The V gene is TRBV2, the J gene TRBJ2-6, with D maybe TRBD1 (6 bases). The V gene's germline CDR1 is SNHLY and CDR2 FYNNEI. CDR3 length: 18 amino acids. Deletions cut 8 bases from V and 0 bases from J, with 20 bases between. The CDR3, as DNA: TGTGCCAGCTGCCACCTGACAGGCTTGAGCTCTGGGGCCAACGTCCTGACTTTC. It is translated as CASCHLTGLSSGANVLTF.

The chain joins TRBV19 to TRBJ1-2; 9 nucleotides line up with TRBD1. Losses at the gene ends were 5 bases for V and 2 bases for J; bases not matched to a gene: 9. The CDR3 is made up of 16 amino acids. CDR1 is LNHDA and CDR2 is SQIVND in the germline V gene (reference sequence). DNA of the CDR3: TGTGCCAGTAGTGTTGCGGGACAGGGAGGGAACTATGGCTACACCTTC. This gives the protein CASSVAGQGGNYGYTF.

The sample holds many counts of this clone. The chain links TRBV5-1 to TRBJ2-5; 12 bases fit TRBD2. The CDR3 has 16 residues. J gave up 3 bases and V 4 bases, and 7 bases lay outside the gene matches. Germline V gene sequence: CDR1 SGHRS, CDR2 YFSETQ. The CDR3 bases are TGCGCCAGCAGCCCCTACTCTAGCGGGGGGGAAGAGACCCAGTACTTC. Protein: CASSPYSSGGEETQYF.

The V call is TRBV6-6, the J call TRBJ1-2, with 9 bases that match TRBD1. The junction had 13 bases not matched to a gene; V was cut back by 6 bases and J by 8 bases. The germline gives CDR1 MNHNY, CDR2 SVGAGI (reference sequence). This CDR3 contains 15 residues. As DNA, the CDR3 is TGTGCCAGCAGCCGCCGACAGGGGGAGCCTTACGGCTACACCTTC. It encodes CASSRRQGEPYGYTF.

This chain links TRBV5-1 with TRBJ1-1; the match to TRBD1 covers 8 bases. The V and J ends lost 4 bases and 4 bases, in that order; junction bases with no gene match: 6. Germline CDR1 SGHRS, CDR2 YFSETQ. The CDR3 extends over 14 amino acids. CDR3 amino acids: CASSPGQGPTEAFF. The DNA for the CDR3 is TGCGCCAGCAGCCCCGGACAGGGACCCACTGAAGCTTTCTTT.